These T cell receptor beta chains were read from a single sample in a study of T cells in severe cutaneous drug reactions. TCRdb reprocessed the multiplex PCR reads and reports one entry per CDR3 protein, with no DNA. This table holds about 9,600 distinct CDR3 sequences. Sequencing was performed on cells from a skin blister. The receptor source for this set is a human donor with Stevens-Johnson syndrome, a severe cutaneous drug reaction. The CDR3 runs from the conserved cysteine through the conserved F or W. Rows may omit the clone size; those that give it use once, few, many or a size class.

clone_size cdr3_length j_call v_call cdr3_aa
- 15 TRBJ1-5 TRBV29-1 CSASFGQGYNQPQHF
- 12 TRBJ1-1 TRBV29-1 CSGTTMNTEAFF
- 11 TRBJ2-7 TRBV29-1 CSVELGLEQYF
- 13 TRBJ2-3 TRBV20-1 CSASDLQGDTQYF
- 14 TRBJ2-5 TRBV20-1 CSASGQGSQETQYF
- 12 TRBJ2-5 TRBV29-1 CSTGGSQETQYF
- 13 TRBJ2-7 TRBV29-1 CSAAGQGFYEQYF
- 13 TRBJ2-7 TRBV29-1 CSVGGGLSYEQYF
medium-sized 15 TRBJ2-7 TRBV27 CASSLGTSGIYEQYF
- 14 TRBJ1-1 TRBV29-1 CSVDTRGPNTEAFF
- 13 TRBJ2-2 TRBV29-1 CSVEELGAGELFF